One sample yielded the 11 T cell receptor beta chains listed below, sequenced in a study of CD8 T cells in ankylosing spondylitis. A single record per CDR3 protein comes from TCRdb applying MiXCR to the 5' RACE reads. The sample includes 200,000 to 250,000 distinct CDR3 sequences, under 8.5% of them seen just once. Sequencing used blood, either unsorted or a sorted T cell fraction (not recorded which). The origin of the receptors is a female donor with ankylosing spondylitis or in good health (not recorded which).

The sample holds many counts of this clonotype. Here the CDR3 DNA reads TGTGCCAGCAGCTTTGGCGGGGGGGAGGAGACCCAGTACTTC. This encodes CASSFGGGEETQYF. The gene calls are TRBV7-2 and TRBJ2-5; 9 bases fit TRBD2. Germline lookup yields CDR1 SGHTA and CDR2 FQGNSA. The CDR3 runs to 14 residues. J lost 5 bases, V lost 3 bases, and 4 bases had no gene match.

This clonotype was seen ten or more times. This rearrangement joins TRBV20-1 to TRBJ2-7, with D tentatively TRBD1 or TRBD2 (5 bases each). V lost 5 bases and J 4 bases, leaving 15 bases between the germline ends. The CDR3 has 13 amino acids. In germline, CDR1 is DFQATT, CDR2 SNEGSKA (reference sequence). The CDR3 region has the DNA TGCAGTGCTCCGGGACCTCAACGGTACGAGCAGTACTTC. Translated, it gives CSAPGPQRYEQYF.

This rearrangement joins TRBV27 to TRBJ2-7, with no clear D. Germline V gives CDR1 MNHEY, CDR2 SMNVEV (reference sequence). This CDR3 region has 15 residues. The germline V and J ends were trimmed by 3 bases and 6 bases, with 18 bases remaining between them. The CDR3 region has the DNA TGTGCCAGCAGTTTCAGAGCCTCAACTACGTCCGAGCAGTACTTC. Translating it yields CASSFRASTTSEQYF.

This clonotype occurred many times. V usage is TRBV3-1 and J usage is TRBJ2-7; 7 bases map to TRBD2. Germline CDR1 LGHDT, CDR2 YNNKEL (reference sequence). J was trimmed by 4 bases and V by 8 bases; bases with no gene match: 8. The CDR3 spans 13 residues. CDR3 DNA sequence: TGTGCCAGCGGCCCGGGAGGAGAATACGAGCAGTACTTC. Translated, it gives CASGPGGEYEQYF.

The sample holds many counts of this clonotype. The chain links TRBV28 to TRBJ1-5; D may be TRBD1 (5 bases). CDR1 and CDR2 from the germline V gene are MDHEN and SYDVKM. V was trimmed by 3 bases and J by 5 bases, leaving 14 bases between them. The CDR3 loop spans 15 amino acids. DNA for the CDR3: TGTGCCAGCAGTTTGCAGACAGTGAATTATCAGCCCCAGCATTTT. It specifies CASSLQTVNYQPQHF.

Many counts were recorded for this clonotype. The V call is TRBV15, the J call TRBJ2-5; TRBD1 matches at 11 bases. CDR3 length: 17 residues. V lost 0 bases, J lost 5 bases, and 8 bases stayed unmatched. The germline CDR1 and CDR2 sequences are LNHNV and YYDKDF (reference sequence). This CDR3 is CATSRDRGQGASETQYF. The CDR3 region has the DNA TGTGCCACCAGCAGAGATCGCGGACAGGGGGCTTCGGAGACCCAGTACTTC.

The V gene is TRBV7-2, the J gene TRBJ1-1; D might be TRBD1 (6 bases). The CDR3 contains 13 residues. Germline V gene lookup returns CDR1 SGHTA and CDR2 FQGNSA. V lost 6 bases, J lost 2 bases, and 10 bases lay in between. The CDR3 spells CASRVGTNTEAFF. In DNA form, the CDR3 reads TGTGCCAGCAGAGTCGGGACAAACACTGAAGCTTTCTTT.

This clonotype was detected ten times or more. The CDR3 region has the DNA TGCAGCGTTGTGAACAGGGGAGGCACTGAAGCTTTCTTT. It translates to CSVVNRGGTEAFF. The chain links TRBV29-1 to TRBJ1-1, with 7 bases matching TRBD1. Germline V gene data show CDR1 as SQVTM and CDR2 as ANQGSEA. The CDR3 length is 13 residues. V dropped 4 bases and J dropped 4; count of bases not matched to a gene: 6.

This clonotype was seen more than once but under ten times. The J gene is TRBJ2-1, the V gene TRBV7-2; 10 nucleotides match TRBD2. CDR1 is SGHTA and CDR2 is FQGNSA in the germline V gene. The CDR3 is made up of 16 amino acids. Trimming at V came to 0 bases and at J to 9 bases, leaving 8 bases not matched to a gene. CDR3 nucleotide sequence: TGTGCCAGCAGCTTAGCGCGGGCTAGCGGGAGTAGTGAGCAGTTCTTC. This encodes CASSLARASGSSEQFF.

This clonotype was counted ten times or more. The chain couples TRBV5-6 to TRBJ1-6; possibly TRBD1 for D (5 bases). CDR1 and CDR2 from the germline V gene are SGHDT and YYEEEE. The CDR3 sequence is 13 residues long. V was shortened by 2 bases and J by 10 bases, with 10 bases between the two germline ends. CDR3 sequence (DNA): TGTGCCAGCAGCTTCTCAGGGAACTCACCCCTCCACTTT. The encoded protein is CASSFSGNSPLHF.

This clonotype was observed many times. The rearrangement joins TRBV6-1 to TRBJ1-5; 9 bases are shared with TRBD1. The CDR3 loop spans 15 amino acids. Germline V gene sequence: CDR1 MNHNS, CDR2 SASEGT. The trim removed 7 bases at V and 2 bases at J, leaving 6 bases unmatched. CDR3 amino acids: CASTSDRGGNQPQHF. The CDR3 bases are TGTGCCAGCACCTCGGACAGGGGAGGCAATCAGCCCCAGCATTTT.